Below, one TCR beta chain is given with its context. Sequencing used cDNA as its template, made by extracting RNA and reverse transcribing it. Data came from immunoSEQ multiplex PCR; TCRdb stores just in-frame clones and leaves some out. The sample shows 150,000 to 200,000 clones, roughly 60% of them seen only once. The sample originates from a study of CD8+ T cells in alopecia areata. Study-level background: Tofacitinib administration to treated patients was oral, at 5 to 10 mg twice daily.

Regarding treatment: oral pan-JAK inhibitor, 5-10 mg twice daily. This CDR3 region has 13 residues. V lost 2 bases, J lost 8 bases, and 10 bases lay in between. Germline V lookup: CDR1 MRHNA, CDR2 SNTAGT. Sequencing used CD4+ T cells sorted from blood, obtained at week 24, from a patient treated with tofacitinib. The chain uses TRBV6-4 and TRBJ2-4; D gene unclear. This TCR was recovered from a human donor with alopecia areata. CDR3 residues: CASSDESGDIQYF. CDR3 nucleotide sequence: TGTGCCAGCAGTGACGAGTCAGGCGACATTCAGTACTTC.